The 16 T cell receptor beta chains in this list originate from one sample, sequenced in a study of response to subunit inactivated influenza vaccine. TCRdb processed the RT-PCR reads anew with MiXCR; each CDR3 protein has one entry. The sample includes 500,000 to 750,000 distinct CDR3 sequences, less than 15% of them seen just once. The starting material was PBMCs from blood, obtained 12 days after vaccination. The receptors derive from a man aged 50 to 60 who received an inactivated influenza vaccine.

CDR3 nucleotide sequence: TGTGCCACCAGCCAGCGGGAGGGTTCCTACAATGAGCAGTTCTTC. This sequence encodes CATSQREGSYNEQFF. The genes are TRBV15 and TRBJ2-1, with TRBD2 identical over 10 bases. Looked up from germline, CDR1 is LNHNV and CDR2 is YYDKDF (reference sequence). Trimming removed 5 bases from V and 1 base from J; junction bases left unmatched: 2. The CDR3 runs 15 residues.

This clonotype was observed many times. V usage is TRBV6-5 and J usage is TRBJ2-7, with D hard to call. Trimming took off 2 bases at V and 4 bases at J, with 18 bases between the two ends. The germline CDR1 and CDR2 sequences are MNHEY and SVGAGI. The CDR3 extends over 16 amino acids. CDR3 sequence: CASSYVRAVPPYEQYF. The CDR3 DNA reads TGTGCCAGCAGTTACGTACGTGCGGTACCCCCTTACGAGCAGTACTTC.

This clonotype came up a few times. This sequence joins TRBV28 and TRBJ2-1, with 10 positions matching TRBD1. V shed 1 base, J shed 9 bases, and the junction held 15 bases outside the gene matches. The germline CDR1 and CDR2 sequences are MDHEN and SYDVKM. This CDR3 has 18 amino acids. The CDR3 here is CASSLSTWLGTGVGEQFF. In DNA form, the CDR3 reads TGTGCCAGCAGTTTATCTACGTGGTTGGGGACAGGGGTAGGTGAGCAGTTCTTC. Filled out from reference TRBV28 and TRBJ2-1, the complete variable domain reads DVKVTQSSRYLVKRTGEKVFLECVQDMDHENMFWYRQDPGLGLRLIYFSYDVKMKEKGDIPEGYSVSREKKERFSLILESASTNQTSMYLCASSLSTWLGTGVGEQFFGPGTRLTVL.

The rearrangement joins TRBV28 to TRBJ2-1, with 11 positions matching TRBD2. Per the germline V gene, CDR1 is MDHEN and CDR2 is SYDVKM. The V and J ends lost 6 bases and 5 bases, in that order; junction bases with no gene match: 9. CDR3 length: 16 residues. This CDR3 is CASRTSGRTGDNEQFF. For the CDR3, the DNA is TGTGCCAGCAGAACTAGCGGGAGAACAGGCGACAATGAGCAGTTCTTC.

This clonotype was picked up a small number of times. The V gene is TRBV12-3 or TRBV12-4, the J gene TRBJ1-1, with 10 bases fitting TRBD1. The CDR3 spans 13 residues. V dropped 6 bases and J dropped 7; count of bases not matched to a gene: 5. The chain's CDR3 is CASRPRDRGEAFF. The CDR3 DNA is TGTGCCAGCAGGCCCCGGGACAGGGGTGAAGCTTTCTTT.

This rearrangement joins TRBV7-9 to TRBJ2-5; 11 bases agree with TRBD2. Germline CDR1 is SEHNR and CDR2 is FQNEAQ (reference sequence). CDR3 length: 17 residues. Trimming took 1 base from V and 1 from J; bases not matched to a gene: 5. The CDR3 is CASSLGSGGARQETQYF. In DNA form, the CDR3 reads TGTGCCAGCAGCTTAGGTAGCGGGGGGGCCCGCCAAGAGACCCAGTACTTC.

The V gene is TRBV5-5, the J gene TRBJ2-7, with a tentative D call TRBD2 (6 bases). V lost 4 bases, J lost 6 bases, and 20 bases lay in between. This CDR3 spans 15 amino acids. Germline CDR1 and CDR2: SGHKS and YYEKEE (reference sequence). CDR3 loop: CASSGGTSRVSEQYF. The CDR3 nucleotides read TGTGCCAGCAGCGGAGGGACCTCCAGGGTTTCCGAGCAGTACTTC. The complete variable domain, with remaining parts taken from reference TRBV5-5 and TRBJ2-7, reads DAGVTQSPTHLIKTRGQQVTLRCSPISGHKSVSWYQQVLGQGPQFIFQYYEKEERGRGNFPDRFSARQFPNYSSELNVNALLLGDSALYLCASSGGTSRVSEQYFGPGTRLTVT.

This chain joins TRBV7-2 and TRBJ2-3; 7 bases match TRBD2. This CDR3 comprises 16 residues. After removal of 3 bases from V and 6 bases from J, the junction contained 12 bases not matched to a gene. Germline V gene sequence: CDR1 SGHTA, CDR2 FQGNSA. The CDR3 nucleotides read TGTGCCAGCAGCTTTACGGCGGGAGCCCCCCCCGATACGCAGTATTTT. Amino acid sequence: CASSFTAGAPPDTQYF.

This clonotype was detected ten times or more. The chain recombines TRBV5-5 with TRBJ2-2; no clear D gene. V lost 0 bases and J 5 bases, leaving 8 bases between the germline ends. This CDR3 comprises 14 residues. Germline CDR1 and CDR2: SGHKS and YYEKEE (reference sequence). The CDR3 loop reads CASSLGIGTGELFF. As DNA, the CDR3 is TGTGCCAGCAGCTTGGGGATCGGTACCGGGGAGCTGTTTTTT. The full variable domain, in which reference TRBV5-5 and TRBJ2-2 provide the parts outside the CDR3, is DAGVTQSPTHLIKTRGQQVTLRCSPISGHKSVSWYQQVLGQGPQFIFQYYEKEERGRGNFPDRFSARQFPNYSSELNVNALLLGDSALYLCASSLGIGTGELFFGEGSRLTVL.

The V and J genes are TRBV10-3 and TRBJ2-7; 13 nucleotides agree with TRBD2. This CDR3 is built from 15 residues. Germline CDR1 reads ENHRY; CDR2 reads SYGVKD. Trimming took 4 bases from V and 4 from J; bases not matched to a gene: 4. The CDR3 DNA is TGTGCCATCAGTGCAAGGACTAGCGGGAGATACGAGCAGTACTTC. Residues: CAISARTSGRYEQYF.

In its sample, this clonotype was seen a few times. The CDR3 reads CAWSRPGQGASDTQYF. The CDR3 coding sequence is TGTGCCTGGAGTAGGCCGGGACAGGGGGCCTCAGATACGCAGTATTTT. The chain is built from TRBV30 and TRBJ2-3; 12 bases align to TRBD1. The junction had 7 bases not matched to a gene; V was cut back by 2 bases and J by 4 bases. The CDR3 totals 16 residues. Germline-derived CDR1 and CDR2 are GTSNPN and SVGIG (reference sequence). Drawing the rest from reference TRBV30 and TRBJ2-3, the complete variable domain is SQTIHQWPATLVQPVGSPLSLECTVEGTSNPNLYWYRQAAGRGLQLLFYSVGIGQISSEVPQNLSASRPQDRQFILSSKKLLLSDSGFYLCAWSRPGQGASDTQYFGPGTRLTVL.

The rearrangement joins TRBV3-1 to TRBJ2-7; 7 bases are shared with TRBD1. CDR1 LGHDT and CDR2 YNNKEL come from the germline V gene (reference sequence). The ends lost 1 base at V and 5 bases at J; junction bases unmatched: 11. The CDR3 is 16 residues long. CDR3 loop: CASSQVAATGNHEQYF. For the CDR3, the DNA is TGTGCCAGCAGCCAAGTAGCCGCGACAGGGAACCACGAGCAGTACTTC.

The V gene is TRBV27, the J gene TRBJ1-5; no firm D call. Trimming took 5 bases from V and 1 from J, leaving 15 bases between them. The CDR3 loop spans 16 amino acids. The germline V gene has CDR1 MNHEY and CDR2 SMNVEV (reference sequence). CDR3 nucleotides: TGTGCCAGCAGTCCCGTCTCGGGGTTAAGCAATCAGCCCCAGCATTTT. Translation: CASSPVSGLSNQPQHF.

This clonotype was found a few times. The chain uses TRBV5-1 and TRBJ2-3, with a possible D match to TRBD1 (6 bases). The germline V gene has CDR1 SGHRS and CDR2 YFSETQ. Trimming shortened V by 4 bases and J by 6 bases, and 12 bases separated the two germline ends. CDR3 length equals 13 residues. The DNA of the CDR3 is TGCGCCAGCAGCCGGAGTAGGGGGGATACGCAGTATTTT. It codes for CASSRSRGDTQYF. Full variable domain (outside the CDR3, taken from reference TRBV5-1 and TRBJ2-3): KAGVTQTPRYLIKTRGQQVTLSCSPISGHRSVSWYQQTPGQGLQFLFEYFSETQRNKGNFPGRFSGRQFSNSRSEMNVSTLELGDSALYLCASSRSRGDTQYFGPGTRLTVL.

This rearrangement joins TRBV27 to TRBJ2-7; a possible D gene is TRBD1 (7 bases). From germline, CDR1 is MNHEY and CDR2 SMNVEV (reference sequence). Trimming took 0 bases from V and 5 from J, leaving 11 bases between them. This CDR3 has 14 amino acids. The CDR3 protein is CASSLSARGDEQYF. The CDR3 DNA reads TGTGCCAGCAGTTTATCCGCCAGGGGGGACGAGCAGTACTTC.

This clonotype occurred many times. The chain's CDR3 is CASSHSDRGNGYTF. As DNA, the CDR3 is TGTGCCAGCAGCCATAGTGACAGGGGGAATGGCTACACCTTC. V usage is TRBV7-9 and J usage is TRBJ1-2, with 9 bases matching TRBD1. The ends lost 5 bases at V and 6 bases at J; junction bases unmatched: 7. The CDR3 sequence is 14 residues long. CDR1 is SEHNR and CDR2 is FQNEAQ in the germline V gene (reference sequence).